The 5 T cell receptor beta chains given below trace back to one sample, sequenced in a study of early stage breast cancer tumors. Repertoires were generated with immunoSEQ multiplex PCR, while TCRdb's copy carries only in-frame clones and drops some. The sample lists fewer than 30,000 clones, less than 85% occurring once. Input material: blood. Receptor source: a person in their 60s with breast cancer.

This sequence joins TRBV28 and TRBJ1-2; 9 nucleotides align to TRBD1. The germline gives CDR1 MDHEN, CDR2 SYDVKM. CDR3 length: 15 amino acids. V was clipped by 5 bases and J by 3 bases; unmatched bases: 7. CDR3 DNA sequence: TGTGCCAGCAGTCCCGCGGGACAGGGTGACTATGGCTACACCTTC. Its translation is CASSPAGQGDYGYTF.

The genes are TRBV5-5 and TRBJ1-3, with D perhaps TRBD1 (6 bases). Trimming pared 2 bases from V and 4 bases from J, leaving 19 bases between. Germline V lookup: CDR1 SGHKS, CDR2 YYEKEE (reference sequence). The CDR3 sequence is 17 residues long. The CDR3 DNA reads as TGTGCCAGCAGCTTAGAATTGGGGGCCTTGGGGGGAAACACCATATATTTT. Translating it yields CASSLELGALGGNTIYF.

The chain joins TRBV5-6 to TRBJ1-1; D remains ambiguous. V lost 3 bases, J lost 3 bases, and 12 bases lay in between. Germline V CDR1 and CDR2: SGHDT, YYEEEE. The CDR3 has 14 amino acids. CDR3 nucleotides: TGTGCCAGCAGCTCCCTGGACTTCGACACTGAAGCTTTCTTT. Translated: CASSSLDFDTEAFF. Drawing the rest from reference TRBV5-6 and TRBJ1-1, the complete variable domain is DAGVTQSPTHLIKTRGQQVTLRCSPKSGHDTVSWYQQALGQGPQFIFQYYEEEERQRGNFPDRFSGHQFPNYSSELNVNALLLGDSALYLCASSSLDFDTEAFFGQGTRLTVV.

The CDR3 DNA sequence: TGTGCCAGCAGCGCGGGACCGAGCTCCTACGAGCAGTACTTC. It translates to CASSAGPSSYEQYF. The J gene is TRBJ2-7, the V gene TRBV5-4, with a possible D match to TRBD2 (6 bases). This CDR3 spans 14 amino acids. Trimming shortened V by 4 bases and J by 0 bases, and 11 bases separated the two germline ends. Germline-derived CDR1 and CDR2 are SGHNT and YYREEE (reference sequence). The full variable domain, completed using reference TRBV5-4 and TRBJ2-7, is ETGVTQSPTHLIKTRGQQVTLRCSSQSGHNTVSWYQQALGQGPQFIFQYYREEENGRGNFPPRFSGLQFPNYSSELNVNALELDDSALYLCASSAGPSSYEQYFGPGTRLTVT.

The V call is TRBV27, the J call TRBJ1-4; 7 bases align to TRBD1. Germline V gene data show CDR1 as MNHEY and CDR2 as SMNVEV (reference sequence). The CDR3 is 15 amino acids. The ends lost 6 bases at V and 4 bases at J; junction bases unmatched: 8. CDR3 sequence: CASSRRQGINEKLFF. CDR3 nucleotide sequence: TGTGCCAGCAGCCGTCGACAGGGAATTAATGAAAAACTGTTTTTT. The complete variable domain, with remaining parts taken from reference TRBV27 and TRBJ1-4, reads EAQVTQNPRYLITVTGKKLTVTCSQNMNHEYMSWYRQDPGLGLRQIYYSMNVEVTDKGDVPEGYKVSRKEKRNFPLILESPSPNQTSLYFCASSRRQGINEKLFFGSGTQLSVL.